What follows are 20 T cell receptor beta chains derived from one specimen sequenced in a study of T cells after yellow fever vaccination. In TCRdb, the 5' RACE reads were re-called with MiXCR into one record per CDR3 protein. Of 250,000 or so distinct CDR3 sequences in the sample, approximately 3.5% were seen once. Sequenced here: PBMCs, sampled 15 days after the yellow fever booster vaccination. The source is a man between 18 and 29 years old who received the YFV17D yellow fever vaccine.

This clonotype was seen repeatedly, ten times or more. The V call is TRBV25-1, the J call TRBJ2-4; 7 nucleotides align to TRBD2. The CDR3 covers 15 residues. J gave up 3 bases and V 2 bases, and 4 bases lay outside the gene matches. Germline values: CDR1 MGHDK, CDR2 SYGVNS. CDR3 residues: CASSERGEGKNIQYF. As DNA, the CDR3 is TGTGCCAGCAGTGAACGAGGGGAGGGCAAAAACATTCAGTACTTC.

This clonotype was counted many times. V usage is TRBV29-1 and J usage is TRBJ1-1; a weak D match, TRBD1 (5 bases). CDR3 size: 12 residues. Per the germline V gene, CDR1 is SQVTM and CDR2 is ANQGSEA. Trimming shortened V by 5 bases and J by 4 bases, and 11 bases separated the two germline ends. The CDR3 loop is CSVIGRGTEAFF. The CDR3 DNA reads TGCAGCGTTATAGGGAGGGGCACTGAAGCTTTCTTT.

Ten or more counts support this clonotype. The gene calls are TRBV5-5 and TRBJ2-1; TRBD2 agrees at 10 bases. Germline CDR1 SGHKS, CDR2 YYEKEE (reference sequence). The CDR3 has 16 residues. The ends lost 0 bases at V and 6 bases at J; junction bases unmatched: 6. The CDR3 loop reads CASSLAPAGGFNEQFF. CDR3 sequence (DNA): TGTGCCAGCAGCTTGGCCCCAGCGGGGGGGTTCAATGAGCAGTTCTTC. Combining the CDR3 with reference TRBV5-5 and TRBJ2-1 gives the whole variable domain DAGVTQSPTHLIKTRGQQVTLRCSPISGHKSVSWYQQVLGQGPQFIFQYYEKEERGRGNFPDRFSARQFPNYSSELNVNALLLGDSALYLCASSLAPAGGFNEQFFGPGTRLTVL.

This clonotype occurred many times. CDR3 in DNA: TGTGCCAGCAGCTTGGGCCCGGGGGGGATCGAGGAAGCTTTCTTT. It is translated as CASSLGPGGIEEAFF. The chain is built from TRBV5-4 and TRBJ1-1; D may be TRBD1 (5 bases). CDR1 and CDR2 from the germline V gene are SGHNT and YYREEE (reference sequence). Trimming pared 0 bases from V and 8 bases from J, leaving 17 bases between. The CDR3 consists of 15 residues.

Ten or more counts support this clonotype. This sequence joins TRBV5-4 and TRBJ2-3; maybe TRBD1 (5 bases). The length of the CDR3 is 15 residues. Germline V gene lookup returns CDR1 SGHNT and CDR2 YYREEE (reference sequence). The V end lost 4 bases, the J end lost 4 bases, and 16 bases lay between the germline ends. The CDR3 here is CASSTPGWRSDTQYF. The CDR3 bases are TGTGCCAGCAGCACCCCAGGGTGGCGGTCAGATACGCAGTATTTT.

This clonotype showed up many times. CDR3 sequence (DNA): TGTGCCAGCAGCTTAGAGAACTGGGACATTCAGTACTTC. Translation gives CASSLENWDIQYF. The chain is built from TRBV7-2 and TRBJ2-4; the D is unclear. The CDR3 covers 13 residues. Germline V gene data show CDR1 as SGHTA and CDR2 as FQGNSA. The V and J ends lost 1 base and 8 bases respectively, with 9 bases between them.

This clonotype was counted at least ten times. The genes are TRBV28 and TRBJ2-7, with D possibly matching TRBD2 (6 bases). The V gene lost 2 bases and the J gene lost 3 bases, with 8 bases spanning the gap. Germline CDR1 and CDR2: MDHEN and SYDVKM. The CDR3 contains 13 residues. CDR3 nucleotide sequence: TGTGCCAGCAGTTTAGGAGGGAACTACGAGCAGTACGTC. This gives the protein CASSLGGNYEQYV.

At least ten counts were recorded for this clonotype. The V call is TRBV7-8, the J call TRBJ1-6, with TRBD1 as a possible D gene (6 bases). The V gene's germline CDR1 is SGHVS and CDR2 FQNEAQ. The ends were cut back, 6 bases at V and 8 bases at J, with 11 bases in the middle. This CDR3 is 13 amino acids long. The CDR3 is CASRYYRDSPLHF. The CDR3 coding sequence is TGTGCCAGCAGGTATTACAGGGATTCACCCCTCCACTTT.

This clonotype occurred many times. Here the CDR3 DNA reads TGTGCCAGCAGTTGGCAGGACCGTCGGGATCAGCCCCAGCATTTT. It specifies CASSWQDRRDQPQHF. The chain is built from TRBV6-6 and TRBJ1-5, with unresolved D. CDR3 length: 15 amino acids. Germline V gene data show CDR1 as MNHNY and CDR2 as SVGAGI (reference sequence). The germline V and J ends were trimmed by 4 bases and 5 bases, with 15 bases remaining between them.

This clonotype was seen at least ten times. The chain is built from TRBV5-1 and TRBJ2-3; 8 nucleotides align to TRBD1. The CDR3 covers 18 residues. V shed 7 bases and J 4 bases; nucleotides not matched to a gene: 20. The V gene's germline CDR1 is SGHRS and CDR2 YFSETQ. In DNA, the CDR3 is TGCGCCAGCGCTCCCCGTGGTAGTGGGGACAGGAACCCAGATACGCAGTATTTT. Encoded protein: CASAPRGSGDRNPDTQYF.

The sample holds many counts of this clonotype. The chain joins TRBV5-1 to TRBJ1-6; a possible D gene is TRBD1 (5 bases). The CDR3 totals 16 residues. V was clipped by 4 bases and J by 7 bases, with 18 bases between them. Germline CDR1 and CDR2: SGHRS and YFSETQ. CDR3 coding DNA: TGCGCCAGCAGCGCGGAACCGGGGCACCGCAATTCACCCCTCCACTTT. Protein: CASSAEPGHRNSPLHF.

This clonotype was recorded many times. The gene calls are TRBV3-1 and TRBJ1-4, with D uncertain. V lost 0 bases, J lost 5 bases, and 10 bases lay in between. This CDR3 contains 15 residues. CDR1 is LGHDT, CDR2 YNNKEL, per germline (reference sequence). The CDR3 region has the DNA TGTGCCAGCAGCCAAGATGCGGCACGAAATGAAAAACTGTTTTTT. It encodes CASSQDAARNEKLFF.

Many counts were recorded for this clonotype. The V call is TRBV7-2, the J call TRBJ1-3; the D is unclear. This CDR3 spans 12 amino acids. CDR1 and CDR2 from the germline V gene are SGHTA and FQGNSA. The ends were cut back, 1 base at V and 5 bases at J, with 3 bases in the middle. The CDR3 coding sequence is TGTGCCAGCAGCTTAGACCGAAACACCATATATTTT. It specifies CASSLDRNTIYF.

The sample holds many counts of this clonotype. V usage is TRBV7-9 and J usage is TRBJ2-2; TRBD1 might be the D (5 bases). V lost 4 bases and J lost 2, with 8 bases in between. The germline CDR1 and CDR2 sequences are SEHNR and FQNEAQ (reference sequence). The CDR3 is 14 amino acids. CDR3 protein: CASSSRTNTGELFF. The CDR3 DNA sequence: TGTGCCAGCAGCTCGCGGACAAACACCGGGGAGCTGTTTTTT.

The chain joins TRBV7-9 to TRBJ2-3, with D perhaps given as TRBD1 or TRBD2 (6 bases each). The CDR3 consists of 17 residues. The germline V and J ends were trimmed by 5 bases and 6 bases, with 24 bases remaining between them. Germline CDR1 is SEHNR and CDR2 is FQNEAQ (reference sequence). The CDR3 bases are TGTGCCAGCAGCACAAAAGGGGGGACTCACATCACGGATACGCAGTATTTT. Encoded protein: CASSTKGGTHITDTQYF.

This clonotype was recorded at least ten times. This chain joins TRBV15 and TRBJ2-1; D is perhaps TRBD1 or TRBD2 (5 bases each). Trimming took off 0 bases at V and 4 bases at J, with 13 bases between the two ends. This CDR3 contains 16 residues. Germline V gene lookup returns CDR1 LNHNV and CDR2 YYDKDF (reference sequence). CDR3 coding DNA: TGTGCCACCAGCAGAGATAGGGGAGACAGTTACAATGAGCAGTTCTTC. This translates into CATSRDRGDSYNEQFF.

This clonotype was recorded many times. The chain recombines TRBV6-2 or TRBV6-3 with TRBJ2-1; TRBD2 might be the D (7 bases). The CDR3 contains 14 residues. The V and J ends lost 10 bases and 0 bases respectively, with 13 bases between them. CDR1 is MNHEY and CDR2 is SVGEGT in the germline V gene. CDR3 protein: CATGGGSSYNEQFF. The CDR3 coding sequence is TGTGCCACCGGGGGCGGGAGCTCCTACAATGAGCAGTTCTTC.

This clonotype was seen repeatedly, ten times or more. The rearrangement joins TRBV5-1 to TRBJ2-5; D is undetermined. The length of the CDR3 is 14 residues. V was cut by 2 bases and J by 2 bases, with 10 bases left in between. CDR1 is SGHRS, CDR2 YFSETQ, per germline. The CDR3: CASSFLGSQETQYF. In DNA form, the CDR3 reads TGCGCCAGCAGCTTTCTCGGGTCACAAGAGACCCAGTACTTC.

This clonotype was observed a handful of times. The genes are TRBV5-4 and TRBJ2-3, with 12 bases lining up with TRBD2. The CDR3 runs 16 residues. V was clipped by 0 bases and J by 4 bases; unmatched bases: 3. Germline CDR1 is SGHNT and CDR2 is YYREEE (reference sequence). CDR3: CASSLASGGVADTQYF. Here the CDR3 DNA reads TGTGCCAGCAGCTTGGCTAGCGGGGGGGTGGCAGATACGCAGTATTTT.

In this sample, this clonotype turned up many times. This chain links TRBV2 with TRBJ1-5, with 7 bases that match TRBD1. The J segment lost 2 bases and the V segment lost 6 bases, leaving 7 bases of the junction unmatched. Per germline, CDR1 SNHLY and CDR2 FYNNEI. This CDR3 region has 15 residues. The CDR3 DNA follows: TGTGCCAGCAGGAGGGACAGTAATGGCAATCAGCCCCAGCATTTT. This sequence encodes CASRRDSNGNQPQHF.